The table lists the clone carrying this T cell receptor beta chain with many counts. Its target is not known. The data were obtained in a study of read filtering for tumor transcriptome and immune sequencing. Study at large: After DNase treatment, RNA was made into whole-transcriptome libraries.

Molecular barcoded adaptors covering alpha/delta and beta/gamma chains were used on roughly 400 ng RNA. TCRdb independently ran MiXCR on the reads; one entry per CDR3 protein. The data hold under 80,000 distinct CDR3 sequences, with approximately 20% observed a single time. The V gene's germline CDR1 is SGHRS and CDR2 YFSETQ. This CDR3 is 15 amino acids long. The V gene end was trimmed by 4 bases and the J gene end by 2 bases; junction bases not matched to a gene: 8. Overall study results and limits: About 80% of IR-seq clonotypes had a single read, yet these held about 3.5% of reads. Dropping single-read clonotypes raised IR-seq and RNA-seq shared-clonotype correlation.

The chain has TRBV5-1 and TRBJ2-7; the match to TRBD1 covers 8 bases. Specimen: a population of CD138-negative cells sorted from bone marrow. The receptor was isolated from a donor over 35 with multiple myeloma. This chain's CDR3 is CASSPAGTGPYEQYF. CDR3 DNA: TGCGCCAGCAGCCCGGCCGGGACAGGACCCTACGAGCAGTACTTC.